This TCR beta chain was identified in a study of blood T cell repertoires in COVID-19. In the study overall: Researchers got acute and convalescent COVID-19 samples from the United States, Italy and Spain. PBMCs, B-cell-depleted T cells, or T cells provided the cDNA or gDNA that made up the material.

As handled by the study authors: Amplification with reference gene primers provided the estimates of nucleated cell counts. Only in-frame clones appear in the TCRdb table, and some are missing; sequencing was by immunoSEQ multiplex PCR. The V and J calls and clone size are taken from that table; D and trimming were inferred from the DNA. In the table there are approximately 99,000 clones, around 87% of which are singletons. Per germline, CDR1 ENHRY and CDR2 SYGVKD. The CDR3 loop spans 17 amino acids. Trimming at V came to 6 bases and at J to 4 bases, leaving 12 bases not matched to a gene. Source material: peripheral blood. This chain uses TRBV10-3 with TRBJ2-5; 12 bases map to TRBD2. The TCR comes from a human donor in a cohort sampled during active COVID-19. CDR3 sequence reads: CAIRDPTSGSRRETQYF. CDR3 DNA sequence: TGTGCCATCAGGGACCCGACTAGCGGGAGTAGGCGAGAGACCCAGTACTTC.